This record concerns one TCR beta chain sequence. Its antigen remains unknown. CDR3 length: 16 residues. Losses at the gene ends were 1 base for V and 2 bases for J; bases not matched to a gene: 4. The germline gives CDR1 SGDLS, CDR2 YYNGEE. ViraFEST used viral peptide pools to expand antigen-specific CD4+ T cells before sequencing. Culturing for around 10 days preceded CD4+ T cell isolation. Two-dose vaccination with either BNT162b2 or mRNA-1273 was given to the participants. This sample was taken from a study of vaccination effects on CD4 cells after COVID-19. Study-wide context: Post-vaccine specimens arrived a median 72 days past the second dose.

TCRdb's table, derived via immunoSEQ multiplex PCR, lists solely in-frame clones and lacks some. The sample records about 33,000 clones, roughly 82% being singletons. The sequence was obtained from a human donor who received a COVID-19 vaccine. Some clones in this sample may be carry-over from other donors' samples. The sequences come from CD4+ T cells from PBMCs cultured with HCoV-NL63 spike peptides, collected after COVID-19 vaccination. The rearrangement links TRBV9 to TRBJ2-3; 10 positions agree with TRBD1. CDR3 nucleotide sequence: TGTGCCAGCAGCGTATTGGGGACAGGGGCCACAGATACGCAGTATTTT. Amino acids: CASSVLGTGATDTQYF.